The TCR beta chain under discussion was sequenced for a study of vaccination and CD4 T cells after COVID-19. Turning to the study itself: With 10 or so mild cases and one severe, convalescent patients were SARS-CoV-2 positive by nasal swab PCR.

As regards this clonotype: Its antigen is unidentified.

Study outcomes and limitations: Researchers report that 304 of 307 vaccine-specific clones in convalescent patients proved spike mono-reactive.

This CDR3 contains 16 residues. Per germline, CDR1 LNHDA and CDR2 SQIVND (reference sequence). V lost 6 bases to trimming and J lost 8 bases, with 23 bases between them. At the Johns Hopkins FTIC core, DNA taken from cultured CD4+ T cells was sequenced by way of the Oncomine TCR Beta short-read assay. A single record per CDR3 protein comes from TCRdb applying MiXCR to the PCR reads. The sample gives more than 10,000 distinct CDR3 sequences, roughly 45% of which show up once; about 8% is in the top ten. Stated treatment: approximately nine-day PBMC culture with coronavirus spike peptide pools or control peptides (ViraFEST assay). Under the ViraFEST approach, antigen-specific T cells were expanded with peptide pools and TCRs subsequently sequenced. IL-2 (around 10 IU/ml) and peptide pools (approximately 9.2 ug/ml) were added to cultures of under 2.5 million PBMCs per well.

This TCR was sampled from a human donor who had recovered from COVID-19. The specimen was CD4+ T cells from blood, cultured in vitro, collected after SARS-CoV-2 vaccination. The chain combines TRBV19 with TRBJ2-1; D tentatively fits TRBD1 or TRBD2 (5 bases each). CDR3 in amino acids: CASSPRMGRSRDEQFF. CDR3 bases: TGTGCCAGTAGCCCCAGGATGGGACGTAGTAGGGATGAGCAGTTCTTC.